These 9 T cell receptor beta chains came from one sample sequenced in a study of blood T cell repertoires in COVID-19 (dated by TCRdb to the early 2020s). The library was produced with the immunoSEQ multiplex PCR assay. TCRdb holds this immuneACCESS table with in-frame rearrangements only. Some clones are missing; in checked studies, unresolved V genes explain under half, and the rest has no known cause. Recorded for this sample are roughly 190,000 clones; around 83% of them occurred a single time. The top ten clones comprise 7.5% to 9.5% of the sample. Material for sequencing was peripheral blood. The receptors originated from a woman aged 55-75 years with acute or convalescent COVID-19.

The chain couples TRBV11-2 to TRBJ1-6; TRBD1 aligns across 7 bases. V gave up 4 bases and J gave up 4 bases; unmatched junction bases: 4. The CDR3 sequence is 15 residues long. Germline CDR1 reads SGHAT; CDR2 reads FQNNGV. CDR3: CASSSRTGYNSPLHF. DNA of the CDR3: TGTGCCAGCAGCTCGCGGACAGGTTATAATTCACCCCTCCACTTT.

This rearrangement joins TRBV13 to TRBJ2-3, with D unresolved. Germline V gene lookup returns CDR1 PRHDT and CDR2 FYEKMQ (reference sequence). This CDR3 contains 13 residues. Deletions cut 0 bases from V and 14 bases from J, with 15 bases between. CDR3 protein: CASSLGQETFPYF. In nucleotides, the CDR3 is TGTGCCAGCAGCTTAGGACAAGAAACCTTCCCGTATTTT.

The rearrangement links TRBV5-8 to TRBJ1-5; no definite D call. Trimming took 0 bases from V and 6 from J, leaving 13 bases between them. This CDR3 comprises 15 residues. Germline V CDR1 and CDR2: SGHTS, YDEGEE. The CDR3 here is CASSLDPAVLQPQHF. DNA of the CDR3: TGTGCCAGCAGCTTGGATCCGGCGGTCCTTCAGCCCCAGCATTTT.

The CDR3 spells CASSSPGDNEKLFF. The CDR3 DNA follows: TGTGCCAGCAGTTCCCCCGGGGATAATGAAAAACTGTTTTTT. The genes are TRBV28 and TRBJ1-4, with no clear D. Trimming stripped 4 bases from V and 4 bases from J, with 10 bases between. Germline CDR1 is MDHEN and CDR2 is SYDVKM. The CDR3 sequence is 14 residues long.

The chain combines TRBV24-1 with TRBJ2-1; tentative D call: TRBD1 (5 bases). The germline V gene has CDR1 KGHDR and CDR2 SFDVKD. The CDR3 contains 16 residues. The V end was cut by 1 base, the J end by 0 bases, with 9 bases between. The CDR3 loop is CATSDLQARSYNEQFF. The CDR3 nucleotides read TGTGCCACCAGTGATTTACAGGCGCGCTCCTACAATGAGCAGTTCTTC.

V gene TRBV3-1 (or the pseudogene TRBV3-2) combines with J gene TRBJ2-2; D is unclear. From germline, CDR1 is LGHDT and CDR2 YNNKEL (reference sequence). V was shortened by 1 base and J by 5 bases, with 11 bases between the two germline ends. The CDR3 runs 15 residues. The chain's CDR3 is CASSQGETPTGELFF. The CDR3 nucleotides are TGTGCCAGCAGCCAAGGAGAAACCCCTACCGGGGAGCTGTTTTTT.

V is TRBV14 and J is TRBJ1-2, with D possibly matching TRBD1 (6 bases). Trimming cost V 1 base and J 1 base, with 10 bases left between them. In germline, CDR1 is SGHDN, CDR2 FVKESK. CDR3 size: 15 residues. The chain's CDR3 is CASSQGGGVNYGYTF. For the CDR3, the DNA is TGTGCCAGCAGCCAAGGCGGGGGCGTTAACTATGGCTACACCTTC.

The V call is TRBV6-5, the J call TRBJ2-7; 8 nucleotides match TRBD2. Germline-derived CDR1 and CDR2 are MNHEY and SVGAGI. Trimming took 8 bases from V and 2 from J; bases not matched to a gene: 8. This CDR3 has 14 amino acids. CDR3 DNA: TGTGCCAGCTCGCGACTAGCGCCTACCTACGAGCAGTACTTC. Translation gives CASSRLAPTYEQYF.

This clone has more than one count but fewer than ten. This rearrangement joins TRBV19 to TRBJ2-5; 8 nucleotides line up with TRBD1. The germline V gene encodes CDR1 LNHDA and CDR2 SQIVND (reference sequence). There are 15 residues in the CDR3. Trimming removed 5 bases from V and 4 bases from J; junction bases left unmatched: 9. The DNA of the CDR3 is TGTGCCAGTAGTCCAGGGGGCGCGGGTATAGAGACCCAGTACTTC. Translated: CASSPGGAGIETQYF.